This TCR beta chain was found in a study of CD8 T cells in ankylosing spondylitis. This clonotype occurred many times. What it binds is unknown. Quantitative 5'-RACE was performed with molecular barcodes, and it yielded the TCR beta libraries. MiXCR was run by TCRdb on the 5' RACE reads, yielding one entry per CDR3 protein. The table includes fewer than 250,000 distinct CDR3 sequences, around 16% detected once. Germline lookup yields CDR1 SGHRS and CDR2 YFSETQ. The CDR3 runs to 14 residues. Trimming shortened V by 3 bases and J by 1 base, and 10 bases separated the two germline ends. Study-level points and caveats: Disease-linked clones displayed a CD8+ phenotype and appeared relatively rarely in peripheral blood. Matched ankylosing spondylitis synovial fluid reportedly showed significant enrichment of disease-linked clones. What appeared characteristic of ankylosing spondylitis blood was a TCR beta motif of eight highly homologous variants. Previous work reported some of these motif variants in the synovial fluid and blood of reactive arthritis.

Sequencing was carried out using blood, either unsorted or a sorted T cell fraction (not recorded which). This sequence was found in a male donor with ankylosing spondylitis. The chain joins TRBV5-1 to TRBJ1-1; possibly TRBD1 for D (5 bases). The CDR3 loop reads CASSYGQGNTEAFF. CDR3 nucleotides: TGCGCCAGCAGCTACGGGCAGGGGAACACTGAAGCTTTCTTT. The entire variable domain, with the rest obtained from reference TRBV5-1 and TRBJ1-1, is as follows: KAGVTQTPRYLIKTRGQQVTLSCSPISGHRSVSWYQQTPGQGLQFLFEYFSETQRNKGNFPGRFSGRQFSNSRSEMNVSTLELGDSALYLCASSYGQGNTEAFFGQGTRLTVV.